Below, 24 T cell receptor beta chains from the same sample are listed, as sequenced in a study of OX40 agonist ivuxolimab in advanced cancers. Data came from immunoSEQ multiplex PCR; TCRdb stores just in-frame clones and leaves some out. Among just over 90,000 clones listed, more than 85% were seen once. Sequenced material: CD4+ or CD8+ T cells sorted from blood, taken in a trial of the OX40 agonist ivuxolimab. The receptors originated from an adult with an advanced solid tumor such as melanoma, head and neck, liver or kidney cancer.

The J gene is TRBJ2-3, the V gene TRBV28; 9 bases fit TRBD1. CDR1 is MDHEN and CDR2 is SYDVKM in the germline V gene. This CDR3 is built from 17 residues. V dropped 6 bases and J dropped 5; count of bases not matched to a gene: 15. CDR3 in amino acids: CASSPPPGQGFQDTQYF. CDR3 nucleotide sequence: TGTGCCAGCAGCCCCCCACCGGGACAGGGTTTCCAAGATACGCAGTATTTT.

This clone was observed once. V usage is TRBV10-3 and J usage is TRBJ1-2; a possible D gene is TRBD1 (6 bases). The CDR3 sequence is 16 residues long. The germline gives CDR1 ENHRY, CDR2 SYGVKD. Trimming removed 3 bases from V and 6 bases from J, with 20 bases in between. This chain's CDR3 is CAISDHKNRDGNGYTF. The DNA of the CDR3 is TGTGCCATCAGTGATCATAAGAACAGGGACGGGAATGGCTACACCTTC.

This chain links TRBV30 with TRBJ2-7; unclear D gene. Germline loops: CDR1 GTSNPN, CDR2 SVGIG (reference sequence). The length of the CDR3 is 12 residues. The V and J ends lost 6 bases and 4 bases respectively, with 13 bases between them. CDR3 residues: CACEDSWYEQYF. CDR3 DNA: TGTGCCTGTGAAGATAGTTGGTACGAGCAGTACTTC.

This clone was picked up a small number of times. The chain has TRBV9 and TRBJ1-1, with no clear D. Deletions cut 3 bases from V and 1 base from J, with 13 bases between. Germline V gene lookup returns CDR1 SGDLS and CDR2 YYNGEE. There are 15 residues in the CDR3. CDR3 sequence reads: CASSEGRSQNTEAFF. The CDR3 DNA reads as TGTGCCAGCAGCGAAGGACGGAGCCAGAACACTGAAGCTTTCTTT.

This sequence joins TRBV27 and TRBJ2-7; no clear D gene. The CDR3 contains 15 residues. Trimming stripped 2 bases from V and 3 bases from J, with 14 bases between. CDR1 MNHEY and CDR2 SMNVEV come from the germline V gene (reference sequence). CDR3 amino acids: CASSLRAGFLYEQYF. The CDR3 DNA reads TGTGCCAGCAGTTTACGGGCAGGCTTCCTCTACGAGCAGTACTTC.

This chain uses TRBV27 with TRBJ1-1; D is ambiguous. In germline, CDR1 is MNHEY, CDR2 SMNVEV (reference sequence). V lost 3 bases, J lost 1 base, and 6 bases lay in between. This CDR3 has 13 residues. CDR3 sequence (DNA): TGTGCCAGCAGTTTTTGGCCGAACACTGAAGCTTTCTTT. It translates to CASSFWPNTEAFF.

The rearrangement joins TRBV6-5 to TRBJ1-2; D gene unclear. The V gene lost 4 bases and the J gene lost 0 bases, with 12 bases spanning the gap. Per germline, CDR1 MNHEY and CDR2 SVGAGI. CDR3 length: 15 amino acids. In nucleotides, the CDR3 is TGTGCCAGCAGTTCCGTCGCGCAAGCTAACTATGGCTACACCTTC. Translating it yields CASSSVAQANYGYTF.

This chain links TRBV9 with TRBJ2-1; 8 nucleotides align to TRBD2. Germline V gives CDR1 SGDLS, CDR2 YYNGEE. V was clipped by 5 bases and J by 5 bases; unmatched bases: 12. The CDR3 runs to 16 residues. CDR3 sequence (DNA): TGTGCCAGCAGTGCCCCCCGGACTAGCCGAGACAATGAGCAGTTCTTC. This sequence encodes CASSAPRTSRDNEQFF.

The chain carries TRBV10-2 and TRBJ1-5; no firm D call. Germline CDR1 reads WSHSY; CDR2 reads SAAADI. V lost 0 bases to trimming and J lost 5 bases, with 11 bases between them. This CDR3 has 15 residues. The CDR3 DNA reads as TGCGCCAGCAGTGAGTCAAGGGCGGGAGATCAGCCCCAGCATTTT. It is translated as CASSESRAGDQPQHF.

This rearrangement joins TRBV19 to TRBJ2-5; possibly TRBD1 for D (5 bases). The V and J ends lost 5 bases and 4 bases respectively, with 5 bases between them. The germline V gene encodes CDR1 LNHDA and CDR2 SQIVND (reference sequence). CDR3 length equals 11 residues. DNA of the CDR3: TGTGCCAGTAGTGGGGCAGAGACCCAGTACTTC. Translating gives CASSGAETQYF.

Here the CDR3 DNA reads TGTGCCAGCAGCGTAGAGGAGGCAGCCTCTGGAAACACCATATATTTT. Translating gives CASSVEEAASGNTIYF. V usage is TRBV9 and J usage is TRBJ1-3, with unresolved D. Trimming left V 0 bases short and J 0 bases short, with 10 bases between. This CDR3 region has 16 residues. Germline CDR1 is SGDLS and CDR2 is YYNGEE.

The chain recombines TRBV27 with TRBJ2-7; no clear D. V lost 0 bases to trimming and J lost 0 bases, with 12 bases between them. This CDR3 has 16 amino acids. Germline V gene lookup returns CDR1 MNHEY and CDR2 SMNVEV (reference sequence). The CDR3 loop reads CASSLSGARPSYEQYF. The CDR3 DNA follows: TGTGCCAGCAGTTTATCTGGCGCCAGACCCTCCTACGAGCAGTACTTC.

The chain joins TRBV27 to TRBJ1-4, with TRBD1 as a possible D gene (5 bases). The length of the CDR3 is 14 residues. Looked up from germline, CDR1 is MNHEY and CDR2 is SMNVEV (reference sequence). Trimming pared 2 bases from V and 7 bases from J, leaving 11 bases between. The CDR3 DNA sequence: TGTGCCAGCAGTTTAACAGTTGGGGGTGAAAAACTGTTTTTT. Translating gives CASSLTVGGEKLFF.

This chain joins TRBV7-2 and TRBJ2-1, with D unresolved. The ends were cut back, 1 base at V and 7 bases at J, with 23 bases in the middle. The germline V gene encodes CDR1 SGHTA and CDR2 FQGNSA. This CDR3 region has 18 residues. The CDR3 DNA sequence: TGTGCCAGCAGCTTAGTCCGGGCTAGAGGATTACTATGGAATGAGCAGTTCTTC. This codes for CASSLVRARGLLWNEQFF.

The chain carries TRBV27 and TRBJ2-1; D possibly corresponds to TRBD2 (5 bases). CDR3 size: 16 residues. V was trimmed by 2 bases and J by 8 bases, leaving 19 bases between them. The germline CDR1 and CDR2 sequences are MNHEY and SMNVEV (reference sequence). This CDR3 is CASSLMGPAVSDEQFF. The DNA of the CDR3 is TGTGCCAGCAGTTTAATGGGTCCAGCGGTGAGCGATGAGCAGTTCTTC.

The rearrangement joins TRBV27 to TRBJ2-1; perhaps D is TRBD1 or TRBD2 (5 bases each). Germline V gene data show CDR1 as MNHEY and CDR2 as SMNVEV (reference sequence). V lost 5 bases to trimming and J lost 5 bases, with 22 bases between them. The CDR3 sequence is 17 residues long. The CDR3 here is CASSPMILEGQDNEQFF. CDR3 in DNA: TGTGCCAGCAGTCCGATGATCCTAGAGGGGCAGGACAATGAGCAGTTCTTC.

The chain uses TRBV7-6 and TRBJ2-7; D is possibly TRBD1 (6 bases). V was pared by 1 base and J by 8 bases, with 15 bases between. This CDR3 is built from 14 residues. CDR1 SGHVS and CDR2 FNYEAQ come from the germline V gene. CDR3 nucleotides: TGTGCCAGCAGCTTAGGGGGCAGGGGAGATAAGCAGTACTTC. Amino acid sequence: CASSLGGRGDKQYF.

The CDR3 coding sequence is TGTGCTAGTAAGAGAGGGACAGATAACTACGAGCAGTACTTC. Residues: CASKRGTDNYEQYF. This chain connects TRBV12-5 to TRBJ2-7; 7 nucleotides agree with TRBD1. The CDR3 length is 14 residues. Germline V gene sequence: CDR1 LGHNT, CDR2 FRNRAP. V lost 8 bases to trimming and J lost 3 bases; unmatched junction nucleotides: 10.

The rearrangement links TRBV6-5 to TRBJ2-2; weak D call: TRBD1 (6 bases). CDR1 is MNHEY and CDR2 is SVGAGI in the germline V gene. The CDR3 length is 14 residues. V was cut by 4 bases and J by 4 bases, with 10 bases left in between. CDR3 amino acids: CASSSGQTTGELFF. CDR3 sequence (DNA): TGTGCCAGCAGTTCAGGACAGACCACCGGGGAGCTGTTTTTT.

V gene TRBV10-2 combines with J gene TRBJ1-1, with no clear D. V lost 2 bases and J 0 bases, leaving 7 bases between the germline ends. The CDR3 covers 14 residues. Germline loops: CDR1 WSHSY, CDR2 SAAADI. Written as DNA, the CDR3 is TGCGCCAGCAGTGAGGACGGCTTGAACACTGAAGCTTTCTTT. It encodes CASSEDGLNTEAFF.

J is TRBJ1-1 and V is TRBV2, with 7 bases lining up with TRBD1. Germline values: CDR1 SNHLY, CDR2 FYNNEI. The V gene end was trimmed by 6 bases and the J gene end by 11 bases; junction bases not matched to a gene: 9. This CDR3 has 12 amino acids. The DNA of the CDR3 is TGTGCCAGCAGACAGGGGATTGATGGGGCTTTCTTT. It codes for CASRQGIDGAFF.

This chain uses TRBV27 with TRBJ2-1, with TRBD2 matching over 8 bases. The CDR3 loop spans 14 amino acids. J gave up 3 bases and V 3 bases, and 1 base lay outside the gene matches. Looked up from germline, CDR1 is MNHEY and CDR2 is SMNVEV (reference sequence). In DNA, the CDR3 is TGTGCCAGCAGTTTCGGGACTAGCTACAATGAGCAGTTCTTC. Translation: CASSFGTSYNEQFF.

V and J are TRBV21-1 and TRBJ1-6. TRBV21-1 is shown as a pseudogene. This CDR3 region has 17 residues. The CDR3 nucleotides read TGTGCCAGCAGCAAAACGTTAAGGTTCCTCCGAAATTCACCCCTCCACTTT. It is translated as CASSKTLRFLRNSPLHF.

Concerning this clone: Its ends do not fully match the called genes, so a read error is possible. The chain has TRBV7-7 and TRBJ2-5; 11 bases map to TRBD2. Germline V lookup: CDR1 SSHAT, CDR2 FNYEAQ (reference sequence). The CDR3 runs to 15 residues. CDR3 nucleotide sequence: TGTGCTAGCAGCTTAACTAGCGGGGGCATGGAGACCCAGTACTTC. Encoded protein: CASSLTSGGMETQYF.